The subject of this entry is one TCR beta chain. This clone's antigen is unknown. It has no much larger one-base neighbor in the sample; base qualities were not kept. Sequences SGHDN (CDR1) and FVKESK (CDR2) are obtained from the germline V gene. The CDR3 measures 14 amino acids from cysteine to phenylalanine. Only the CDR3 DNA is retained, 42 bases long and in frame from the first base. V has 4 bases trimmed and J has 4 bases trimmed; junction bases matching no gene number 6. These data are taken from a study of OX40 agonist ivuxolimab in advanced cancers. The study in broad terms: Ivuxolimab was an agonistic, fully human IgG2 monoclonal antibody directed against OX40 (CD134), a costimulatory receptor. Intravenous ivuxolimab was administered to patients every 2 weeks at six dose levels: 0.01, 0.1, 0.3, 1.5, 3 and 10 mg/kg. Among the 50 to 55 dose-escalation patients, around 20 had hepatocellular carcinoma, about 15 melanoma, 9 renal cell carcinoma and 9 head and neck cancer. In the dose-escalation cohort, approximately 82% of patients were male, and the mean age was approximately 60 years with a range of roughly 23 to 79. Prior anti-PD-1, anti-PD-L1 or anti-CTLA-4 therapy was permitted, and about two fifths of dose-escalation patients had received checkpoint inhibitors. Three dose-escalation patients achieved partial responses, one with hepatocellular carcinoma and two with cutaneous melanoma. Peripheral TCRbeta sequencing aimed to test whether ivuxolimab altered TCR sequence diversity and caused clonal T-cell expansion. The paper reports the monotherapy dose-escalation portion (N = 52 patients) of the phase I ivuxolimab trial.

The trial excluded patients who had a history of autoimmune disease or who were on systemic immunosuppression. In every dose cohort, peripheral blood was drawn for TCR sequencing at baseline, cycle 4 day 1, and cycle 7 day 1. Samples were obtained from an open-label, multicenter, first-in-human phase I dose-escalation trial of ivuxolimab. Adults with locally advanced or metastatic melanoma, renal cell carcinoma, hepatocellular carcinoma or head and neck squamous cell carcinoma were enrolled in the trial. Before TCR sequencing, CD4+ T cells and CD8+ T cells were sorted from peripheral blood as separate populations. For sequencing of the TCRbeta CDR3 region, genomic DNA was extracted from the sorted cells. TCRbeta CDR3 regions were sequenced using the immunoSEQ Assay. This immuneACCESS table, as held by TCRdb, lists in-frame sequences with V and J called but not all clones. Of the missing ones, under half trace to an unresolved V gene in checked studies; the others have no known cause. The sample table shows tens of thousands of clones, and about 83% are seen once. Under 1.5% of the sample lies in the top ten.

The paper's findings and limits, for the study overall: Clonal expansion of both CD4+ and CD8+ blood T cells was observed from baseline to week 6 at doses 0.1 to 3.0 mg/kg. Low levels of normalized T-cell clonal expansion were also seen in some patients who did not respond. The antigen specificity of the peripheral T cells that underwent clonal expansion was not determined. In partial responders in the 0.1-3.0 mg/kg groups, normalized peripheral clonal expansion was found to be among the lowest, especially among CD8+ T cells. After ivuxolimab, expanded clones were on average more numerous among CD8+ T cells than among CD4+ T cells.

This clonotype was obtained from an adult with an advanced solid tumor such as melanoma, head and neck, liver or kidney cancer. The sample consisted of CD4+ or CD8+ T cells sorted from blood, taken in a trial of the OX40 agonist ivuxolimab. The chain is made from TRBV14 and TRBJ1-2; 7 junctional bases match TRBD1. In nucleotide form, the sequence is TGTGCCAGCAGCCCCGGACAGGCAATCTATGGCTACACCTTC. Its translation reads: CASSPGQAIYGYTF.